The rows below give T cell receptor beta chains drawn from one sample of a study of T cell responses to AZD1222 COVID-19 vaccine. The method was immunoSEQ multiplex PCR; TCRdb's version includes in-frame clones alone and lacks a portion of them. The repertoire includes approximately 75,000 clones, roughly nine tenths of them detected once, and about 1.3% sits in the top ten. The specimen was peripheral blood, collected 28 days after the second AZD1222 dose. Receptor source: an adult who received the AZD1222 COVID-19 vaccine. Both conserved end residues are part of each CDR3. Each record gives: V gene, J gene, D gene, clone size, CDR3 protein, CDR3 DNA. D genes are given only for firm matches. Clone size is not always given. Where it is, it says once, few, many or a class for expanded clones.

V gene: TRBV4-2
J gene: TRBJ1-5
D gene: .
clone size: .
CDR3 protein: CASSQDFAAGYQPQHF
CDR3 DNA: TGTGCCAGCAGCCAAGATTTTGCGGCAGGTTATCAGCCCCAGCATTTT

V gene: TRBV27
J gene: TRBJ1-6
D gene: .
clone size: .
CDR3 protein: CASSLLGGSSPLHF
CDR3 DNA: TGTGCCAGCAGTTTATTAGGGGGGAGTTCACCCCTCCACTTT

V gene: TRBV2
J gene: TRBJ2-7
D gene: TRBD2
clone size: .
CDR3 protein: CASSRGLAGGLYEQYF
CDR3 DNA: TGTGCCAGCAGCCGTGGACTAGCGGGGGGGTTGTACGAGCAGTACTTC

V gene: TRBV28
J gene: TRBJ1-5
D gene: .
clone size: .
CDR3 protein: CASSLRHRNQPQHF
CDR3 DNA: TGTGCCAGCAGTTTAAGGCATCGCAATCAGCCCCAGCATTTT

V gene: TRBV28
J gene: TRBJ1-6
D gene: .
clone size: once
CDR3 protein: CASSLYASGPPLHF
CDR3 DNA: TGTGCCAGCAGTCTATACGCATCAGGCCCACCCCTCCACTTT

V gene: TRBV28
J gene: TRBJ2-5
D gene: TRBD2
clone size: .
CDR3 protein: CASSLRGTGETQYF
CDR3 DNA: TGTGCCAGCAGTTTGCGGGGGACGGGGGAGACCCAGTACTTC

V gene: TRBV3-1/TRBV3-2
J gene: TRBJ2-7
D gene: TRBD1
clone size: .
CDR3 protein: CASSLPRTGKHEQYF
CDR3 DNA: TGTGCCAGCAGCTTACCCAGGACAGGGAAGCACGAGCAGTACTTC

V gene: TRBV28
J gene: TRBJ1-3
D gene: .
clone size: .
CDR3 protein: CASSLRRGGNTIYF
CDR3 DNA: TGTGCCAGCAGTTTGCGCAGGGGTGGAAACACCATATATTTT

V gene: TRBV7-9
J gene: TRBJ1-4
D gene: .
clone size: once
CDR3 protein: CASRAPQGGGEKLFF
CDR3 DNA: TGTGCCAGCAGAGCCCCCCAAGGAGGGGGTGAAAAACTGTTTTTT

V gene: TRBV10-1
J gene: TRBJ2-7
D gene: .
clone size: .
CDR3 protein: CANPGEVCCEQYF
CDR3 DNA: TGCGCAAACCCGGGGGAGGTTTGCTGCGAGCAGTACTTC

V gene: TRBV7-9
J gene: TRBJ2-2
D gene: .
clone size: once
CDR3 protein: CASSFRGTLSTGELFF
CDR3 DNA: TGTGCCAGCAGCTTTAGGGGGACACTGTCCACCGGGGAGCTGTTTTTT

V gene: TRBV28
J gene: TRBJ1-2
D gene: .
clone size: .
CDR3 protein: CASSSWGQGYGYTF
CDR3 DNA: TGTGCCAGCAGTTCTTGGGGTCAGGGCTATGGCTACACCTTC

V gene: TRBV6-5
J gene: TRBJ2-7
D gene: .
clone size: .
CDR3 protein: CATLAYEQYF
CDR3 DNA: TGTGCCACGTTAGCCTACGAGCAGTACTTC

V gene: TRBV7-9
J gene: TRBJ2-2
D gene: TRBD2
clone size: .
CDR3 protein: CASSPLGLAVANTGELFF
CDR3 DNA: TGTGCCAGCAGCCCGTTGGGACTAGCGGTCGCGAACACCGGGGAGCTGTTTTTT

V gene: TRBV29-1
J gene: TRBJ1-1
D gene: .
clone size: .
CDR3 protein: CSAGGMNTEAFF
CDR3 DNA: TGCAGCGCCGGTGGAATGAACACTGAAGCTTTCTTT

V gene: TRBV30
J gene: TRBJ1-4
D gene: TRBD1
clone size: .
CDR3 protein: CASLQGTEKLFF
CDR3 DNA: TGTGCCTCACTACAGGGGACCGAAAAACTGTTTTTT

V gene: TRBV30
J gene: TRBJ1-3
D gene: .
clone size: once
CDR3 protein: CAWRSGAAVSGNTIYF
CDR3 DNA: TGTGCCTGGAGGTCCGGGGCAGCTGTATCTGGAAACACCATATATTTT

V gene: TRBV30
J gene: TRBJ2-5
D gene: .
clone size: .
CDR3 protein: CAWSLPETQYF
CDR3 DNA: TGTGCCTGGAGTCTCCCAGAGACCCAGTACTTC

V gene: TRBV29-1
J gene: TRBJ1-1
D gene: .
clone size: .
CDR3 protein: CSVETPETEAFF
CDR3 DNA: TGCAGCGTTGAGACCCCGGAAACTGAAGCTTTCTTT

V gene: TRBV19
J gene: TRBJ2-7
D gene: .
clone size: .
CDR3 protein: CASSNGRGYEQYF
CDR3 DNA: TGTGCCAGTAGTAACGGACGCGGGTACGAGCAGTACTTC

V gene: TRBV3-1/TRBV3-2
J gene: TRBJ2-6
D gene: .
clone size: .
CDR3 protein: CASSLSSGANVLTF
CDR3 DNA: TGTGCCAGCAGCCTAAGCTCTGGGGCCAACGTCCTGACTTTC

V gene: TRBV21-1
J gene: TRBJ1-5
D gene: .
clone size: .
CDR3 protein: CAGRPGATSNQPQHF
CDR3 DNA: TGTGCCGGACGGCCAGGGGCCACTAGCAATCAGCCCCAGCATTTT

V gene: TRBV2
J gene: TRBJ2-2
D gene: TRBD2
clone size: .
CDR3 protein: CASRDTSGGVFNTGELFF
CDR3 DNA: TGTGCCAGCAGAGATACTAGCGGGGGGGTATTTAACACCGGGGAGCTGTTTTTT

V gene: TRBV3-1/TRBV3-2
J gene: TRBJ2-7
D gene: .
clone size: once
CDR3 protein: CASSQDDEGGF
CDR3 DNA: TGTGCCAGCAGCCAAGATGACGAGGGGGGATTC

V gene: TRBV28
J gene: TRBJ1-2
D gene: .
clone size: .
CDR3 protein: CASSFGSPVDGYTF
CDR3 DNA: TGTGCCAGCAGTTTTGGGTCACCGGTGGATGGCTACACCTTC

V gene: TRBV27
J gene: TRBJ2-5
D gene: TRBD1
clone size: .
CDR3 protein: CASTPQGARGSQYF
CDR3 DNA: TGTGCCAGCACCCCACAGGGGGCGCGAGGGTCCCAGTACTTC

V gene: TRBV7-9
J gene: TRBJ1-5
D gene: .
clone size: .
CDR3 protein: CASSSDGLNQPQHF
CDR3 DNA: TGTGCCAGCAGTTCAGACGGTTTAAATCAGCCCCAGCATTTT

V gene: TRBV4-1
J gene: TRBJ2-7
D gene: .
clone size: .
CDR3 protein: CASSQDYPSTYEQYF
CDR3 DNA: TGCGCCAGCAGCCAAGATTATCCCAGCACCTACGAGCAGTACTTC

V gene: TRBV2
J gene: TRBJ1-1
D gene: TRBD1
clone size: .
CDR3 protein: CASRVPDRGSTEAFF
CDR3 DNA: TGTGCCAGCAGGGTACCGGACAGGGGGTCCACTGAAGCTTTCTTT

V gene: TRBV20-1
J gene: TRBJ1-1
D gene: TRBD1
clone size: .
CDR3 protein: CSASWTGKFHTEAFF
CDR3 DNA: TGCAGTGCTAGTTGGACAGGGAAATTCCACACTGAAGCTTTCTTT

V gene: TRBV7-9
J gene: TRBJ2-7
D gene: .
clone size: .
CDR3 protein: CASSLESGDYEQYF
CDR3 DNA: TGTGCCAGCAGCTTAGAGTCAGGGGACTACGAGCAGTACTTC

V gene: TRBV28
J gene: TRBJ1-1
D gene: .
clone size: .
CDR3 protein: CASREGTWAFF
CDR3 DNA: TGTGCCAGCAGGGAAGGAACCTGGGCTTTCTTT

V gene: TRBV5-1
J gene: TRBJ2-3
D gene: .
clone size: .
CDR3 protein: CASSLAGGADTQYF
CDR3 DNA: TGCGCCAGCAGCTTGGCGGGGGGCGCAGATACGCAGTATTTT

V gene: TRBV5-5
J gene: TRBJ1-4
D gene: TRBD1
clone size: .
CDR3 protein: CASSFGLTGGLQTNEKLFF
CDR3 DNA: TGTGCCAGCAGCTTTGGACTGACAGGGGGCCTTCAGACTAATGAAAAACTGTTTTTT

V gene: TRBV30
J gene: TRBJ2-4
D gene: TRBD2
clone size: .
CDR3 protein: CAWSVGGMNKNIQYF
CDR3 DNA: TGTGCCTGGAGTGTCGGGGGGATGAACAAAAACATTCAGTACTTC

V gene: TRBV4-2
J gene: TRBJ1-5
D gene: TRBD1
clone size: .
CDR3 protein: CASSQGQGRQPQHF
CDR3 DNA: TGTGCCAGCAGCCAAGGACAGGGGAGACAGCCCCAGCATTTT

V gene: TRBV18
J gene: TRBJ1-3
D gene: .
clone size: .
CDR3 protein: CASSPRIREAGNTIYF
CDR3 DNA: TGTGCCAGCTCACCCCGGATCAGGGAAGCTGGAAACACCATATATTTT

V gene: TRBV7-2
J gene: TRBJ1-5
D gene: TRBD1
clone size: .
CDR3 protein: CASSPRTGPQHF
CDR3 DNA: TGTGCCAGCAGCCCCCGGACAGGGCCCCAGCATTTT

V gene: TRBV5-1
J gene: TRBJ1-5
D gene: TRBD1
clone size: .
CDR3 protein: CASSSGTGGPNQPQHF
CDR3 DNA: TGCGCCAGCAGTTCCGGGACAGGAGGGCCAAATCAGCCCCAGCATTTT

V gene: TRBV6-2/TRBV6-3
J gene: TRBJ1-5
D gene: .
clone size: .
CDR3 protein: CASSYQTQGLGQPQHF
CDR3 DNA: TGTGCCAGCAGTTACCAGACACAGGGACTTGGGCAGCCCCAGCATTTT

V gene: TRBV6-1
J gene: TRBJ1-5
D gene: .
clone size: .
CDR3 protein: CASSEPEGGRGNQPQHF
CDR3 DNA: TGTGCCAGCAGTGAACCCGAGGGGGGCCGGGGCAATCAGCCCCAGCATTTT

V gene: TRBV5-6
J gene: TRBJ1-1
D gene: .
clone size: once
CDR3 protein: CASSLVGDGFTEAFF
CDR3 DNA: TGTGCCAGCAGCTTGGTTGGAGACGGGTTCACTGAAGCTTTCTTT

V gene: TRBV5-1
J gene: TRBJ2-3
D gene: TRBD2
clone size: .
CDR3 protein: CASSFGHGGFTDTQYF
CDR3 DNA: TGCGCCAGCAGCTTCGGCCACGGGGGGTTCACAGATACGCAGTATTTT

V gene: TRBV6-5
J gene: TRBJ2-7
D gene: .
clone size: .
CDR3 protein: CASSYRQDWYEQYF
CDR3 DNA: TGTGCCAGCAGTTACCGGCAGGACTGGTACGAGCAGTACTTC

V gene: TRBV28
J gene: TRBJ1-6
D gene: .
clone size: once
CDR3 protein: CASSFSVEVWDSPLHF
CDR3 DNA: TGTGCCAGCAGTTTTAGCGTCGAGGTCTGGGATTCACCCCTCCACTTT